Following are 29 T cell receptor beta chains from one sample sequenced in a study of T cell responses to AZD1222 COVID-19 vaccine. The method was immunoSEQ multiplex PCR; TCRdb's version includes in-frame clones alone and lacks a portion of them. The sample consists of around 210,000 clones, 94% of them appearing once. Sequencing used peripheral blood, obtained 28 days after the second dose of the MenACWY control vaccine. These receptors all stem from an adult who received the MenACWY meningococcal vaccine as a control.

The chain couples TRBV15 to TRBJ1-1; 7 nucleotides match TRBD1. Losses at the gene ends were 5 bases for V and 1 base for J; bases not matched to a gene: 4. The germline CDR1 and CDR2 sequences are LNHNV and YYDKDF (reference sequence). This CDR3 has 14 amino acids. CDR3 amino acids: CATSSGGGNTEAFF. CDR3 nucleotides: TGTGCCACCAGCTCAGGGGGGGGGAACACTGAAGCTTTCTTT.

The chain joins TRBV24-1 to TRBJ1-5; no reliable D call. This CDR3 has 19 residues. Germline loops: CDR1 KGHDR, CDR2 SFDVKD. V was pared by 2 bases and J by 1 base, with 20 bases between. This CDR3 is CATSDSLSREGGSNQPQHF. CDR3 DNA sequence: TGTGCCACCAGTGATTCCCTTTCAAGAGAAGGCGGGAGCAATCAGCCCCAGCATTTT.

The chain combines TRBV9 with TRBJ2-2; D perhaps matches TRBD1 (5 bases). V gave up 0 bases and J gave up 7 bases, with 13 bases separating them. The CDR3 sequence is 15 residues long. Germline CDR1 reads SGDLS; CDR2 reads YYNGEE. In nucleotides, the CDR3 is TGTGCCAGCAGCGTAGCTAGAACAGGAATCGGGGAGCTGTTTTTT. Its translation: CASSVARTGIGELFF.

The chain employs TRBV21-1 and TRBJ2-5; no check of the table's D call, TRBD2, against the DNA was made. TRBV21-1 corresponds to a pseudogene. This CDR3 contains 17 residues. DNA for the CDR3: TGTGCCAGCAGCAAAAGTCTTAGCGGGGGATGGAAAGAGACCCAGTACTTC. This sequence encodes CASSKSLSGGWKETQYF.

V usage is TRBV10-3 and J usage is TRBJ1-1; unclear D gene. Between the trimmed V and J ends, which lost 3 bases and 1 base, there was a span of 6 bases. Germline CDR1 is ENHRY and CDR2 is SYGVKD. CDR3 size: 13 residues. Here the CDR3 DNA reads TGTGCCATCAGTGACTTGGGGAACACTGAAGCTTTCTTT. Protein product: CAISDLGNTEAFF.

In nucleotides, the CDR3 is TGTGCCAGCAGCTTGGGACTAGCGGGAGCCGGAGAGCAGTACTTC. This translates into CASSLGLAGAGEQYF. The genes are TRBV7-9 and TRBJ2-7; TRBD2 matches 14 bases. Germline V lookup: CDR1 SEHNR, CDR2 FQNEAQ (reference sequence). The V segment lost 3 bases and the J segment 7 bases; nucleotides outside the gene matches: 5. The CDR3 covers 15 residues. Drawing the rest from reference TRBV7-9 and TRBJ2-7, the complete variable domain is DTGVSQNPRHKITKRGQNVTFRCDPISEHNRLYWYRQTLGQGPEFLTYFQNEAQLEKSRLLSDRFSAERPKGSFSTLEIQRTEQGDSAMYLCASSLGLAGAGEQYFGPGTRLTVT.

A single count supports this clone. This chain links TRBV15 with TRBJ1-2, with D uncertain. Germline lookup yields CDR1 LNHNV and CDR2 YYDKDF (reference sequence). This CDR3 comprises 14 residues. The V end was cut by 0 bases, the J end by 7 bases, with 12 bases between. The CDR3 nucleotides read TGTGCCACCAGCAGAGATCAGGAGGGAAGTGGCTACACCTTC. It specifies CATSRDQEGSGYTF.

The CDR3 loop reads CASSLGGRASYEQYF. Written as DNA, the CDR3 is TGTGCCAGCAGCTTAGGCGGGAGGGCGTCCTACGAGCAGTACTTC. The V call is TRBV13, the J call TRBJ2-7; 8 bases align to TRBD2. The junction had 2 bases not matched to a gene; V was cut back by 0 bases and J by 1 base. CDR1 is PRHDT, CDR2 FYEKMQ, per germline (reference sequence). This CDR3 comprises 15 residues.

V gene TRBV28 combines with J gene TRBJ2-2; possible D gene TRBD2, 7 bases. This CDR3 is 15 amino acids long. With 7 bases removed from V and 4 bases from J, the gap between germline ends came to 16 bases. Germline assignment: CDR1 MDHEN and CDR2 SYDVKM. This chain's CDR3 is CASTMAGAGTGELFF. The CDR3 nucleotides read TGTGCCAGCACCATGGCGGGGGCGGGCACCGGGGAGCTGTTTTTT.

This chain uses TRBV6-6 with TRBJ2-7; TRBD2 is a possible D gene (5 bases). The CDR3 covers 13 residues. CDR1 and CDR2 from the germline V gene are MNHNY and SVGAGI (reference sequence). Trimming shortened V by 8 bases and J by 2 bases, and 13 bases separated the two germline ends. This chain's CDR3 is CASGSRVTYEQYF. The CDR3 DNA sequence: TGTGCCAGCGGCTCGAGGGTCACCTACGAGCAGTACTTC.

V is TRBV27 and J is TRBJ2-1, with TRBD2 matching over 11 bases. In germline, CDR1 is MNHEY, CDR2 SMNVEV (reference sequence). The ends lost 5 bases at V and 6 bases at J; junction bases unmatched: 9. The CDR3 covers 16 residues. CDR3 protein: CASSGWTSGLGNEQFF. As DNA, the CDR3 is TGTGCCAGCAGTGGGTGGACTAGCGGGCTCGGCAATGAGCAGTTCTTC.

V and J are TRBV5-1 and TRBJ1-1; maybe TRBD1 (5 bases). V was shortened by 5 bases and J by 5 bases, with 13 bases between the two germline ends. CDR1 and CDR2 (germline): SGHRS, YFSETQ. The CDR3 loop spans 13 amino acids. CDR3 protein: CASRVDSWTEAFF. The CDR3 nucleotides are TGCGCCAGCAGGGTCGACAGTTGGACTGAAGCTTTCTTT.

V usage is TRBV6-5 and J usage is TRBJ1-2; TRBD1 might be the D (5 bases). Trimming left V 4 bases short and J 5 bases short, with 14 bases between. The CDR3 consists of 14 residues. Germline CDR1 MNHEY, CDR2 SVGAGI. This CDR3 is CASSSGTATYGYTF. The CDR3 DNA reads TGTGCCAGCAGTTCTGGGACGGCTACTTATGGCTACACCTTC.

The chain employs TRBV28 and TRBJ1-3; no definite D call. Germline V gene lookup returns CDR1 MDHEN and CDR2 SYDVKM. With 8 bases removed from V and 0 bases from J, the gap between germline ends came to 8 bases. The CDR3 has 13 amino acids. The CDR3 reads CASGVSSGNTIYF. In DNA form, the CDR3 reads TGTGCCAGCGGGGTCAGCTCTGGAAACACCATATATTTT.

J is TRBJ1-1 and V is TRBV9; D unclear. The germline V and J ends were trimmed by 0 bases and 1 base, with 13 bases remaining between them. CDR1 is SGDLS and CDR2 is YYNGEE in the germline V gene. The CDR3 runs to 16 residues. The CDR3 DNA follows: TGTGCCAGCAGCGTAGATGGATTGCGCGGGAACACTGAAGCTTTCTTT. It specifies CASSVDGLRGNTEAFF. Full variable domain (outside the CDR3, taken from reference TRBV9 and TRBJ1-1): DSGVTQTPKHLITATGQRVTLRCSPRSGDLSVYWYQQSLDQGLQFLIQYYNGEERAKGNILERFSAQQFPDLHSELNLSSLELGDSALYFCASSVDGLRGNTEAFFGQGTRLTVV.

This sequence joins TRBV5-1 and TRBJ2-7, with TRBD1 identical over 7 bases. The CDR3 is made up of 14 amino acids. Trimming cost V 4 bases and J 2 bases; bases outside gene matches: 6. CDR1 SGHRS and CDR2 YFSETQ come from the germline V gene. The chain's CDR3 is CASSPTGATYEQYF. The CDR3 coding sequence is TGCGCCAGCAGCCCCACAGGGGCGACCTACGAGCAGTACTTC.

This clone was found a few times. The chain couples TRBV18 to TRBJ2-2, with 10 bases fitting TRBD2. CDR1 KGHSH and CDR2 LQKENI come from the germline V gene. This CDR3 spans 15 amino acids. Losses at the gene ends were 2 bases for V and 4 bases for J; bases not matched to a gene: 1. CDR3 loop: CASSPASGGTGELFF. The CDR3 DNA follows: TGTGCCAGCTCACCAGCTAGCGGGGGCACCGGGGAGCTGTTTTTT.

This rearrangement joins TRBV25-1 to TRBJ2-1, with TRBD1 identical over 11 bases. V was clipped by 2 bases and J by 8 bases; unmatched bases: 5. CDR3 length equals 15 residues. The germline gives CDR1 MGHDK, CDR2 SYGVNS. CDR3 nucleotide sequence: TGTGCCAGCAGTGAAACGGGGACAGGGGGAGATGAGCAGTTCTTC. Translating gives CASSETGTGGDEQFF.

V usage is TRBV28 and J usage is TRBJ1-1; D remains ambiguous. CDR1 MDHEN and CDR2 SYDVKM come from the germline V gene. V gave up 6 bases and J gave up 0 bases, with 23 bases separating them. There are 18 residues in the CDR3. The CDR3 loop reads CASSYIGLTVGLNTEAFF. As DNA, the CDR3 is TGTGCCAGCAGCTATATAGGTCTCACTGTTGGCTTGAACACTGAAGCTTTCTTT.

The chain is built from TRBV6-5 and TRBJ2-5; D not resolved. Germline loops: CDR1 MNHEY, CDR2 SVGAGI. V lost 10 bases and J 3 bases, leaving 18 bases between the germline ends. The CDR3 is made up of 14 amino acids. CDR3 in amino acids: CATSVLSGKETQYF. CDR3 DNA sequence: TGTGCCACCTCGGTCCTTTCCGGAAAAGAGACCCAGTACTTC.

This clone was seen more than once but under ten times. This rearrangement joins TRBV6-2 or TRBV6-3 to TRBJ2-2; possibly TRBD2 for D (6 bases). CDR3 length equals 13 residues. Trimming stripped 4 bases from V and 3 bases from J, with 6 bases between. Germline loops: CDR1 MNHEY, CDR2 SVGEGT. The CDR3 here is CASSSGDTGELFF. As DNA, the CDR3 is TGTGCCAGCAGTTCGGGAGACACCGGGGAGCTGTTTTTT.

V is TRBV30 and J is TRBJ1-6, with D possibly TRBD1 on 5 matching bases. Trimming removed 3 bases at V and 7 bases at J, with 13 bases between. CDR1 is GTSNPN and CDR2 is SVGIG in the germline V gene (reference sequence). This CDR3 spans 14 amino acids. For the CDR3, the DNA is TGTGCCTGGAGCCGACAGCACTCGAATTCACCCCTCCACTTT. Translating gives CAWSRQHSNSPLHF.

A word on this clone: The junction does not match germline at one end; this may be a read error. The CDR3 reads CASSPERGPLNF. In nucleotides, the CDR3 is TGTGCCAGCAGTCCCGAGCGGGGACCTTTGAATTTT. The V and J genes are TRBV27 and TRBJ2-3, with 7 bases fitting TRBD2. The CDR3 runs to 12 residues. Looked up from germline, CDR1 is MNHEY and CDR2 is SMNVEV (reference sequence).

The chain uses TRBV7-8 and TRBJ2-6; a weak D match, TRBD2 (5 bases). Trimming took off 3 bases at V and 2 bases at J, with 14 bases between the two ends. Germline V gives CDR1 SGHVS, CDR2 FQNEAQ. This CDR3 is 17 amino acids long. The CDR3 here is CASSFSSRGTGANVLTF. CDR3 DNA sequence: TGTGCCAGCAGCTTTAGCAGTCGGGGAACTGGGGCCAACGTCCTGACTTTC.

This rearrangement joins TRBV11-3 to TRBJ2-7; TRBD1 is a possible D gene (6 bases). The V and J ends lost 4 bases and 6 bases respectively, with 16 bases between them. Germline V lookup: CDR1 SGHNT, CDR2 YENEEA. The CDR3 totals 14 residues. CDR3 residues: CASSSGAALGEQYF. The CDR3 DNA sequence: TGTGCCAGCAGCTCAGGGGCCGCCCTGGGCGAGCAGTACTTC.

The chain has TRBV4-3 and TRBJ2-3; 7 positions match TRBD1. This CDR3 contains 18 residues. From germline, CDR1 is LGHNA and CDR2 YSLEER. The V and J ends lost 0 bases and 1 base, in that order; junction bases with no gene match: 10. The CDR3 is CASSQEQPGGSGTDTQYF. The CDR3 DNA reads TGCGCCAGCAGCCAAGAACAACCAGGGGGTTCGGGCACAGATACGCAGTATTTT.

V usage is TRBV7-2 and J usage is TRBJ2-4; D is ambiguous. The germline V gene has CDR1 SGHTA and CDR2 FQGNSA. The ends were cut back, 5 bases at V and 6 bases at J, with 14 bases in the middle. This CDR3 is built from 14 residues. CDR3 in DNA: TGTGCCAGCAGCCCCAACCTAGGCGGAAACATTCAGTACTTC. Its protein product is CASSPNLGGNIQYF.

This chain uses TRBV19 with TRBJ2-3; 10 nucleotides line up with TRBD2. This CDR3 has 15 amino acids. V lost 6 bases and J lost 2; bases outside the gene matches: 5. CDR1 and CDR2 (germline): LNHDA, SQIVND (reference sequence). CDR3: CASSPGLAFTDTQYF. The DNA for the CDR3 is TGTGCCAGTAGCCCGGGACTAGCGTTCACAGATACGCAGTATTTT.

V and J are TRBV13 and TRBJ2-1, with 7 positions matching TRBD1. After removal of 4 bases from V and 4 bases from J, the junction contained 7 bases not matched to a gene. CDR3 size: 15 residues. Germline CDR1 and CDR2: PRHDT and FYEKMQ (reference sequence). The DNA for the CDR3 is TGTGCCAGCAGCTCCCAGGGCAGGGGGTACAATGAGCAGTTCTTC. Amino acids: CASSSQGRGYNEQFF.